These T cell receptor beta chains were read from a single sample in a study. MiXCR, applied by TCRdb to the RT-PCR reads, yields one record per CDR3 protein. The sample yields about 680,000 distinct CDR3 sequences, approximately 15% seen once. Sequencing used memory CD4+ T cells from blood. The receptors were gathered from a female donor in good health, serving as a healthy control. CDR3s leave out the opening cysteine and the closing phenylalanine or tryptophan. Fields, in order: V gene, J gene, CDR3 protein.

v_gene: TRBV4-1
j_gene: TRBJ1-5
CDR3aa: ASSQDSGDFQPQH

v_gene: TRBV18
j_gene: TRBJ1-1
CDR3aa: ASSPLREAPEAF

v_gene: TRBV3-1
j_gene: TRBJ2-7
CDR3aa: ASSQGSLAYEQY

v_gene: TRBV5-6
j_gene: TRBJ2-1
CDR3aa: ASSPLVRNEQF

v_gene: TRBV4-3
j_gene: TRBJ1-5
CDR3aa: ASSQDKSNQPQH

v_gene: TRBV6-5
j_gene: TRBJ2-1
CDR3aa: ASSYKGHTYNEQF

v_gene: TRBV20-1
j_gene: TRBJ2-7
CDR3aa: SVSIPSGQANEQY

v_gene: TRBV11-2
j_gene: TRBJ2-5
CDR3aa: ASSLTPGPGGTQY

v_gene: TRBV7-2
j_gene: TRBJ2-3
CDR3aa: ASSSLAGGTTDTQY

v_gene: TRBV20-1
j_gene: TRBJ2-1
CDR3aa: SAPGYLAGDYNEQF

v_gene: TRBV6-5
j_gene: TRBJ2-7
CDR3aa: ASSYRDRGPYEQY

v_gene: TRBV27
j_gene: TRBJ2-2
CDR3aa: ASSLERVAGGPAGELF

v_gene: TRBV10-3
j_gene: TRBJ1-1
CDR3aa: AISDRLGVAMNTEAF

v_gene: TRBV28
j_gene: TRBJ2-7
CDR3aa: ASSPMGDRGLEQY

v_gene: TRBV2
j_gene: TRBJ2-3
CDR3aa: ASGHLPDTQY

v_gene: TRBV29-1
j_gene: TRBJ2-1
CDR3aa: SVDGRSPNEQF

v_gene: TRBV29-1
j_gene: TRBJ2-4
CDR3aa: SVAGSNIQY

v_gene: TRBV29-1
j_gene: TRBJ1-1
CDR3aa: RAALDVGHQAF

v_gene: TRBV20-1
j_gene: TRBJ2-3
CDR3aa: SASYIRGLGDTQY

v_gene: TRBV20-1
j_gene: TRBJ2-1
CDR3aa: SAPNRLAGPYNEQF

v_gene: TRBV6-2/TRBV6-3
j_gene: TRBJ2-1
CDR3aa: ASSSTRRLAGGEQF

v_gene: TRBV7-9
j_gene: TRBJ2-7
CDR3aa: ASSFRPYEQY

v_gene: TRBV7-2
j_gene: TRBJ2-7
CDR3aa: ASSYLSLAGGYEQY